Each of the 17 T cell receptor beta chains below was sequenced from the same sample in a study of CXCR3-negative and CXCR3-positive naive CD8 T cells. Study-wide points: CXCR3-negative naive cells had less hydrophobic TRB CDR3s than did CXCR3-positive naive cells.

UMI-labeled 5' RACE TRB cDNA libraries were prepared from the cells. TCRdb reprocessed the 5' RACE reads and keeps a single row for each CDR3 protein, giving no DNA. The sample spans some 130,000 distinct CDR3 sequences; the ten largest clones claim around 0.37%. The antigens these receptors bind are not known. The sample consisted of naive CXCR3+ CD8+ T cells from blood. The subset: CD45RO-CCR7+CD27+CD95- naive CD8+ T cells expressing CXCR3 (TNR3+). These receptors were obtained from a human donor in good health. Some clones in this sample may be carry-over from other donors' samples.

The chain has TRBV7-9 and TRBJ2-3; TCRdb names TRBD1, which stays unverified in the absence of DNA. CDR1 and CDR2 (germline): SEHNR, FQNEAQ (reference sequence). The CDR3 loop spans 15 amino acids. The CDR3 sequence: CASSTVGDGTDTQYF.

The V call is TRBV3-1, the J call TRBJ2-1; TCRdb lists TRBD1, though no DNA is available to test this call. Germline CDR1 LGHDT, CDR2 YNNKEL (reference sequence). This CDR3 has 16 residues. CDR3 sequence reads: CASRQDPGQGWDEQFF.

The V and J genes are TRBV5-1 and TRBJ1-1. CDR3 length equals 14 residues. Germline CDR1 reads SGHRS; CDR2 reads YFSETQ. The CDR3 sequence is CASSLARRGTEAFF.

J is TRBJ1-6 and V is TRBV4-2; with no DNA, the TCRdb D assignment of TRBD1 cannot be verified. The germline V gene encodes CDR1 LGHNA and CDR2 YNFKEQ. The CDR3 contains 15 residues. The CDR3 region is CASSQGFQGNSPLHF.

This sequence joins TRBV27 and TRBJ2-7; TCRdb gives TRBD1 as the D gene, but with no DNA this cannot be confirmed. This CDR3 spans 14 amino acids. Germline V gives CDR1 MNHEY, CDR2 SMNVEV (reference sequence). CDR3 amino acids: CASSDRDRSYEQYF.

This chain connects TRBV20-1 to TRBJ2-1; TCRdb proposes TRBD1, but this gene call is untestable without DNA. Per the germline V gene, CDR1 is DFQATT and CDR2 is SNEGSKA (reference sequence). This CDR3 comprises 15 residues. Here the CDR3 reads CSARKKPGGNNEQFF.

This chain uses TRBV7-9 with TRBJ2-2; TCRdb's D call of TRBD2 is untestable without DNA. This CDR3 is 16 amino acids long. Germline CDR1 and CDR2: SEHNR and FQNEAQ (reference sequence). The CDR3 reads CASSIGTSPNTGELFF.

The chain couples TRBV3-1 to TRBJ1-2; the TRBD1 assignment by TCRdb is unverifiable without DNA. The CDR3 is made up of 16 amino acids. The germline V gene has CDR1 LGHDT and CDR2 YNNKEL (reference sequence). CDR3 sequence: CASSHPTGTGGDGYTF.

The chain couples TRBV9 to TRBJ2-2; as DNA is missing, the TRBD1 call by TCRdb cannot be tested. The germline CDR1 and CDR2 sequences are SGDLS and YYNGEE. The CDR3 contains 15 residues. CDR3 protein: CASSVSGGNTGELFF.

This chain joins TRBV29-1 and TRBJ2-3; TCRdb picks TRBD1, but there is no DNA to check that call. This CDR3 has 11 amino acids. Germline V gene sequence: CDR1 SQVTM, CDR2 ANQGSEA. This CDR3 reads CSVELGTTQYF.

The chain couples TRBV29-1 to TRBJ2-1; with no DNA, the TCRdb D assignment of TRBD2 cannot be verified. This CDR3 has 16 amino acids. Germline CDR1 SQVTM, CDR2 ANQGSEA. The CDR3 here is CSVETSGREVYNEQFF.

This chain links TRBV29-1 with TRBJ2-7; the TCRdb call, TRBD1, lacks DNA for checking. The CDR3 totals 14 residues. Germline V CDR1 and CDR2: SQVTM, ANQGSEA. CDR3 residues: CSASTGAAIHEQYF.

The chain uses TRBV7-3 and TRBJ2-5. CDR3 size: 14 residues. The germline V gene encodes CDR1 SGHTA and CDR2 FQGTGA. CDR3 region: CASSLTSGQETQYF.

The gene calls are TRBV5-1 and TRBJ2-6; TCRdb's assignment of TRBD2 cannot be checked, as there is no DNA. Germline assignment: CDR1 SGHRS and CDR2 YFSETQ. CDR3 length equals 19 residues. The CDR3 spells CASLQQPGDKRSGANVLTF.

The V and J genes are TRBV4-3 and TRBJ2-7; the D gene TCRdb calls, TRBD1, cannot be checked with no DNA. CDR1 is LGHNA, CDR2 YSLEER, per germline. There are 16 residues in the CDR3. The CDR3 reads CASSQGMGAGTYEQYF.

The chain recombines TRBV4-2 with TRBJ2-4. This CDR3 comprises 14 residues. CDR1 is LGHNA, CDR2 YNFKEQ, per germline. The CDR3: CASSQVLERNIQYF.

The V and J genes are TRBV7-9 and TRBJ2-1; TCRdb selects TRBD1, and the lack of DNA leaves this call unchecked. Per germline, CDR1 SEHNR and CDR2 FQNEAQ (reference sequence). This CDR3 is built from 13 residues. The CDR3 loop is CASSSPRVGEQFF.